This T cell receptor beta chain was recovered during a study of Ad26.COV2.S vaccination and SARS-CoV-2 variants. The table lists this clone with a count of one. Its target is unknown. Treatment indicated: 19 received Ad26.COV2.S at low or high dose, single or two shots; five or six received placebo; per-sample allocation not given. Specimens were obtained on day 63 following the first vaccine or placebo injection. Findings of the study overall: Once vaccination had occurred, spike-specific CD8+ and CD4+ T cell responses reportedly showed substantial breadth.

TCRdb's copy holds only in-frame clones and misses some; the assay was immunoSEQ multiplex PCR. This sample carries some 250,000 clones, 88% of them seen once, and the ten largest clones take around 10%. Per germline, CDR1 MNHNY and CDR2 SVGAGI (reference sequence). V dropped 10 bases and J dropped 0 bases, with 12 bases sitting between them. The CDR3 totals 14 residues. The clonotype was recovered from a person between 18 and 65 years old who received the Ad26.COV2.S COVID-19 vaccine or a placebo. The rearrangement links TRBV6-6 to TRBJ2-2, with D unresolved. The sample consisted of peripheral blood, taken in a trial of Ad26.COV2.S vaccine versus placebo. The CDR3 nucleotides read TGTGCCACCCTTGTGGTTCCGAACACCGGGGAGCTGTTTTTT. Encoded protein: CATLVVPNTGELFF.